One and the same sample provided the 29 T cell receptor beta chains below, sequenced in a study of blood T cells in healthy people across ages. With a J-beta primer mix and a sample-barcoded 5' primer, a second PCR ran 7 to 11 cycles. Using its own MiXCR run on the 5' RACE reads, TCRdb lists one record per CDR3 protein. This sample carries roughly 500,000 distinct CDR3 sequences, approximately 30% of them seen once, and the ten largest clones take 18%. Sequences were obtained from blood. Every receptor here comes from a woman between 70 and 85 years old in good health.

The table lists this clonotype with a few counts. The chain combines TRBV6-2 or TRBV6-3 with TRBJ2-7, with D maybe TRBD1 (6 bases). CDR3 length: 12 residues. V lost 8 bases and J 3 bases, leaving 11 bases between the germline ends. The germline V gene encodes CDR1 MNHEY and CDR2 SVGEGT. For the CDR3, the DNA is TGTGCCAGCGGAGACAGGTTCTACGAGCAGTACTTC. Protein sequence: CASGDRFYEQYF.

As concerns this clonotype: A junction boundary mismatches the germline segment, possibly from a read error. The chain links TRBV7-9 to TRBJ1-2, with 7 nucleotides matching TRBD1. The CDR3 contains 15 residues. Germline V gene sequence: CDR1 SEHNR, CDR2 FQNEAQ (reference sequence). This CDR3 reads CASSAGTATNYGYAF. CDR3 nucleotide sequence: TGTGCCAGCAGCGCCGGGACAGCAACTAACTATGGCTACGCCTTC. Based on the CDR3 plus reference TRBV7-9 and TRBJ1-2, the full variable domain is DTGVSQNPRHKITKRGQNVTFRCDPISEHNRLYWYRQTLGQGPEFLTYFQNEAQLEKSRLLSDRFSAERPKGSFSTLEIQRTEQGDSAMYLCASSAGTATNYGYAFGSGTRLTVV.

The rearrangement uses TRBV7-9 and TRBJ2-1, with D possibly being TRBD1 (6 bases). Trimming stripped 1 base from V and 1 base from J, with 20 bases between. Germline lookup yields CDR1 SEHNR and CDR2 FQNEAQ (reference sequence). This CDR3 spans 19 amino acids. The CDR3 nucleotides read TGTGCCAGCAGCTTAGTAATCCGGAATAACAGGGAGTCCTACAATGAGCAGTTCTTC. This gives the protein CASSLVIRNNRESYNEQFF.

This clonotype came up many times. The chain is built from TRBV6-2 or TRBV6-3 and TRBJ1-5; no reliable D call. The germline V gene encodes CDR1 MNHEY and CDR2 SVGEGT. Deletions cut 5 bases from V and 0 bases from J, with 11 bases between. This CDR3 has 15 residues. The CDR3 sequence: CASSHMGASNQPQHF. The CDR3 DNA follows: TGTGCCAGCAGTCACATGGGTGCTAGCAATCAGCCCCAGCATTTT.

In this sample, this clonotype turned up a few times. The CDR3 protein is CASSFLGYTGELFF. CDR3 nucleotide sequence: TGTGCCAGCAGCTTCTTGGGCTACACCGGGGAGCTGTTTTTT. V is TRBV7-3 and J is TRBJ2-2; D not certain. The germline V and J ends were trimmed by 3 bases and 3 bases, with 8 bases remaining between them. The germline gives CDR1 SGHTA, CDR2 FQGTGA. The CDR3 has 14 residues.

This clonotype has at least ten counts. V usage is TRBV4-3 and J usage is TRBJ2-1; 13 bases map to TRBD2. V was pared by 1 base and J by 4 bases, with 1 base of the junction left unmatched. The CDR3 length is 16 residues. Germline V CDR1 and CDR2: LGHNA, YSLEER. CDR3 residues: CASSQALAGGYNEQFF. Here the CDR3 DNA reads TGCGCCAGCAGCCAAGCACTAGCGGGGGGGTACAATGAGCAGTTCTTC.

V is TRBV7-2 and J is TRBJ2-5; D might be TRBD1 (6 bases). The CDR3 contains 16 residues. Germline V gene data show CDR1 as SGHTA and CDR2 as FQGNSA. V gave up 2 bases and J gave up 2 bases, with 15 bases separating them. CDR3 DNA: TGTGCCAGCAGCTTAATGGGGGCCGGGACGCAAGAGACCCAGTACTTC. It codes for CASSLMGAGTQETQYF.

There are a few counts of this clonotype. The rearrangement joins TRBV18 to TRBJ2-2; 8 bases are shared with TRBD1. The length of the CDR3 is 16 residues. The V gene end was trimmed by 3 bases and the J gene end by 1 base; junction bases not matched to a gene: 4. Germline V gene lookup returns CDR1 KGHSH and CDR2 LQKENI. In DNA, the CDR3 is TGTGCCAGCTCACCTAGACAGGGGATGAACACCGGGGAGCTGTTTTTT. Its translation is CASSPRQGMNTGELFF.

The V gene is TRBV14, the J gene TRBJ1-2; possibly TRBD1 for D (5 bases). From germline, CDR1 is SGHDN and CDR2 FVKESK. Trimming pared 4 bases from V and 0 bases from J, leaving 9 bases between. The CDR3 is made up of 14 amino acids. The CDR3 DNA follows: TGTGCCAGCAGCCGACAGAGCACTAACTATGGCTACACCTTC. The encoded protein is CASSRQSTNYGYTF.

This clonotype turned up a few times. This chain uses TRBV29-1 with TRBJ1-1; D possibly corresponds to TRBD1 (6 bases). Germline V lookup: CDR1 SQVTM, CDR2 ANQGSEA. There are 12 residues in the CDR3. Trimming shortened V by 7 bases and J by 1 base, and 10 bases separated the two germline ends. The CDR3 loop is CSAWGRNTEAFF. CDR3 sequence (DNA): TGCAGCGCTTGGGGGCGGAACACTGAAGCTTTCTTT.

This clonotype was counted ten times or more. The chain employs TRBV2 and TRBJ2-5; unclear D gene. This CDR3 contains 12 residues. Germline V gene lookup returns CDR1 SNHLY and CDR2 FYNNEI. Trimming stripped 8 bases from V and 1 base from J, with 8 bases between. The CDR3 loop reads CASGLSQETQYF. CDR3 DNA: TGTGCCAGCGGGCTATCCCAAGAGACCCAGTACTTC.

This clonotype was counted a few times. The chain couples TRBV9 to TRBJ2-5, with TRBD1 identical over 9 bases. CDR1 is SGDLS, CDR2 YYNGEE, per germline. The junction had 7 bases not matched to a gene; V was cut back by 3 bases and J by 4 bases. There are 15 residues in the CDR3. CDR3 in amino acids: CASSEALDRGETQYF. CDR3 nucleotides: TGTGCCAGCAGCGAGGCCCTGGACAGGGGAGAGACCCAGTACTTC.

In this sample, this clonotype turned up a few times. The chain employs TRBV15 and TRBJ1-1; 8 bases map to TRBD1. This CDR3 has 16 residues. Germline V gene data show CDR1 as LNHNV and CDR2 as YYDKDF (reference sequence). The trim removed 5 bases at V and 5 bases at J, leaving 13 bases unmatched. The CDR3 sequence: CATSPLFGQGDTEAFF. The DNA for the CDR3 is TGTGCCACCAGCCCCCTGTTCGGACAGGGAGATACTGAAGCTTTCTTT.

As DNA, the CDR3 is TGCAGTGCTAGGGCTGCTAGCGGTGCCGGGGATACGCAGTATTTT. Translated: CSARAASGAGDTQYF. The chain carries TRBV20-1 and TRBJ2-3; TRBD2 matches 7 bases. V lost 3 bases to trimming and J lost 6 bases; unmatched junction nucleotides: 12. Germline CDR1 is DFQATT and CDR2 is SNEGSKA (reference sequence). This CDR3 is 15 amino acids long.

As DNA, the CDR3 is TGCAGTGCTAGAGATGGAGGGGGCCATGGCTACACCTTC. Its translation: CSARDGGGHGYTF. This chain joins TRBV20-1 and TRBJ1-2, with TRBD1 matching over 7 bases. CDR3 length: 13 residues. Trimming at V came to 0 bases and at J to 6 bases, leaving 4 bases not matched to a gene. The germline V gene has CDR1 DFQATT and CDR2 SNEGSKA (reference sequence).

The chain recombines TRBV21-1 with TRBJ2-5. The tail of the sequence fits TRBJ2-7 better, so the J call may be wrong. TRBV21-1 is described as a pseudogene. The CDR3 totals 15 residues. CDR3 nucleotides: TGTGCCAGCAGCAAAGTGCATGAACCTTCCTACGAGCAGTACTTC. Protein product: CASSKVHEPSYEQYF.

This clonotype occurred a few times. The chain is built from TRBV6-5 and TRBJ2-3, with no clear D. The germline V gene has CDR1 MNHEY and CDR2 SVGAGI. CDR3 length: 14 amino acids. Between the trimmed V and J ends, which lost 0 bases and 2 bases, there was a span of 6 bases. The CDR3 spells CASSYSANTDTQYF. CDR3 nucleotide sequence: TGTGCCAGCAGTTACTCTGCCAACACAGATACGCAGTATTTT.

The chain joins TRBV20-1 to TRBJ2-5; TRBD1 matches at 11 bases. Gene TRBJ2-7 matches the end of the DNA better, so the J call may be wrong. CDR1 and CDR2 from the germline V gene are DFQATT and SNEGSKA (reference sequence). The CDR3 has 14 amino acids. The CDR3 region is CSATGTGGDYEQYF. The CDR3, as DNA: TGCAGTGCAACCGGGACAGGGGGGGACTACGAGCAGTACTTC.

The rearrangement uses TRBV20-1 and TRBJ2-5; D might be TRBD1 (5 bases). CDR1 DFQATT and CDR2 SNEGSKA come from the germline V gene (reference sequence). Trimming pared 2 bases from V and 2 bases from J, leaving 18 bases between. This CDR3 is built from 16 residues. The chain's CDR3 is CSARFVPARQQETQYF. The DNA for the CDR3 is TGCAGTGCTAGATTTGTCCCCGCCCGACAGCAAGAGACCCAGTACTTC.

J is TRBJ2-1 and V is TRBV29-1; 8 bases line up with TRBD1. Germline CDR1 is SQVTM and CDR2 is ANQGSEA. The ends lost 4 bases at V and 8 bases at J; junction bases unmatched: 7. The length of the CDR3 is 13 residues. The CDR3 here is CSVGTGFIDEQFF. The CDR3 DNA follows: TGCAGCGTTGGGACAGGGTTTATCGATGAGCAGTTCTTC.

This clonotype has just a few counts. CDR3 nucleotides: TGTGCCAGCAGCTTACAGACAGGGGGGGCTGAAAAACTGTTTTTT. Translated, it gives CASSLQTGGAEKLFF. The rearrangement uses TRBV13 and TRBJ1-4; TRBD1 matches 9 bases. The CDR3 runs to 15 residues. Per germline, CDR1 PRHDT and CDR2 FYEKMQ (reference sequence). V shed 2 bases and J 7 bases; nucleotides not matched to a gene: 5.

V and J are TRBV4-1 and TRBJ1-1; weak D call: TRBD1 (6 bases). Per germline, CDR1 MGHRA and CDR2 YSYEKL. The ends were cut back, 2 bases at V and 0 bases at J, with 10 bases in the middle. There are 15 residues in the CDR3. CDR3 protein: CASSQPGTLNTEAFF. The DNA of the CDR3 is TGCGCCAGCAGCCAACCCGGGACATTGAACACTGAAGCTTTCTTT.

The V gene is TRBV20-1, the J gene TRBJ2-5; 8 bases match TRBD2. Germline-derived CDR1 and CDR2 are DFQATT and SNEGSKA (reference sequence). This CDR3 contains 14 residues. The V gene end was trimmed by 1 base and the J gene end by 4 bases; junction bases not matched to a gene: 5. As DNA, the CDR3 is TGCAGTGCTAGAGCGGGGGGGCCTAGAGAGACCCAGTACTTC. This encodes CSARAGGPRETQYF.

Written as DNA, the CDR3 is TGTGCCAGCAGTTACTCACCCGGGTTTGAAGCTTTCTTT. Translation gives CASSYSPGFEAFF. The chain combines TRBV6-5 with TRBJ1-1; D not certain. The V gene's germline CDR1 is MNHEY and CDR2 SVGAGI. The CDR3 is made up of 13 amino acids. Trimming removed 0 bases at V and 7 bases at J, with 9 bases between.

The chain couples TRBV7-2 to TRBJ1-5, with D uncertain. Germline assignment: CDR1 SGHTA and CDR2 FQGNSA. This CDR3 comprises 12 residues. V was shortened by 2 bases and J by 7 bases, with 6 bases between the two germline ends. The CDR3 protein is CASSLMSQPQHF. As DNA, the CDR3 is TGTGCCAGCAGCTTAATGAGCCAGCCCCAGCATTTT.

This clonotype was counted a few times. The V gene is TRBV30, the J gene TRBJ1-1; possibly TRBD1 for D (5 bases). The CDR3 is made up of 15 amino acids. Deletions cut 0 bases from V and 3 bases from J, with 14 bases between. Per germline, CDR1 GTSNPN and CDR2 SVGIG (reference sequence). The chain's CDR3 is CAWSVWGIPDTEAFF. The CDR3 nucleotides are TGTGCCTGGAGTGTTTGGGGGATCCCGGACACTGAAGCTTTCTTT.

This clonotype was recorded at least ten times. The rearrangement joins TRBV5-1 to TRBJ2-6; 10 positions agree with TRBD1. This CDR3 comprises 18 residues. Germline lookup yields CDR1 SGHRS and CDR2 YFSETQ. The J segment lost 2 bases and the V segment lost 6 bases, leaving 11 bases of the junction unmatched. Here the CDR3 reads CASKVSWTGGTGANVLTF. The CDR3 DNA is TGCGCCAGCAAAGTTTCGTGGACAGGGGGGACTGGGGCCAACGTCCTGACTTTC.

This rearrangement joins TRBV29-1 to TRBJ1-1; tentatively, D is TRBD1 (5 bases). V lost 4 bases and J 2 bases, leaving 17 bases between the germline ends. The CDR3 spans 15 residues. Germline V gene lookup returns CDR1 SQVTM and CDR2 ANQGSEA. The CDR3 bases are TGCAGCGTTGGGATTGGGACCCTGGGAAACACTGAAGCTTTCTTT. It translates to CSVGIGTLGNTEAFF.

The chain carries TRBV29-1 and TRBJ2-7; 8 positions agree with TRBD1. This CDR3 spans 12 amino acids. The germline V gene has CDR1 SQVTM and CDR2 ANQGSEA. Losses at the gene ends were 3 bases for V and 5 bases for J; bases not matched to a gene: 3. Here the CDR3 reads CSVDLTGDEQYF. CDR3 coding DNA: TGCAGCGTTGATTTGACAGGGGACGAGCAGTACTTC.